This T cell receptor (beta chain) was identified in a study of identical twins. Study-level findings and limits: Within twin pairs, the out-of-frame alpha sequences they shared showed excess low generation probability. Twins showed weaker excess sharing in their beta out-of-frame sequences.

The donor group consisted entirely of healthy Caucasians. This clonotype was observed at least ten times. The antigen remains undetermined. Template switching added a universal primer site, and cDNA bore unique molecular identifiers. TCRdb re-derived calls from the 5' RACE reads in MiXCR, one entry per CDR3 protein. This sample has roughly 710,000 distinct CDR3 sequences, with roughly 6% found just once. The CDR3 loop spans 13 amino acids. V was cut by 6 bases and J by 9 bases, with 16 bases left in between. Sequencing was carried out using naive T cells sorted from blood. The J gene is TRBJ2-3, the V gene TRBV12-3 or TRBV12-4; D may be TRBD1 (6 bases). The clonotype comes from a man aged 18 to 29 in good health. The CDR3 protein is CASRNPNRETQYF. Written as DNA, the CDR3 is TGTGCCAGCAGGAACCCGAACAGGGAGACGCAGTATTTT.